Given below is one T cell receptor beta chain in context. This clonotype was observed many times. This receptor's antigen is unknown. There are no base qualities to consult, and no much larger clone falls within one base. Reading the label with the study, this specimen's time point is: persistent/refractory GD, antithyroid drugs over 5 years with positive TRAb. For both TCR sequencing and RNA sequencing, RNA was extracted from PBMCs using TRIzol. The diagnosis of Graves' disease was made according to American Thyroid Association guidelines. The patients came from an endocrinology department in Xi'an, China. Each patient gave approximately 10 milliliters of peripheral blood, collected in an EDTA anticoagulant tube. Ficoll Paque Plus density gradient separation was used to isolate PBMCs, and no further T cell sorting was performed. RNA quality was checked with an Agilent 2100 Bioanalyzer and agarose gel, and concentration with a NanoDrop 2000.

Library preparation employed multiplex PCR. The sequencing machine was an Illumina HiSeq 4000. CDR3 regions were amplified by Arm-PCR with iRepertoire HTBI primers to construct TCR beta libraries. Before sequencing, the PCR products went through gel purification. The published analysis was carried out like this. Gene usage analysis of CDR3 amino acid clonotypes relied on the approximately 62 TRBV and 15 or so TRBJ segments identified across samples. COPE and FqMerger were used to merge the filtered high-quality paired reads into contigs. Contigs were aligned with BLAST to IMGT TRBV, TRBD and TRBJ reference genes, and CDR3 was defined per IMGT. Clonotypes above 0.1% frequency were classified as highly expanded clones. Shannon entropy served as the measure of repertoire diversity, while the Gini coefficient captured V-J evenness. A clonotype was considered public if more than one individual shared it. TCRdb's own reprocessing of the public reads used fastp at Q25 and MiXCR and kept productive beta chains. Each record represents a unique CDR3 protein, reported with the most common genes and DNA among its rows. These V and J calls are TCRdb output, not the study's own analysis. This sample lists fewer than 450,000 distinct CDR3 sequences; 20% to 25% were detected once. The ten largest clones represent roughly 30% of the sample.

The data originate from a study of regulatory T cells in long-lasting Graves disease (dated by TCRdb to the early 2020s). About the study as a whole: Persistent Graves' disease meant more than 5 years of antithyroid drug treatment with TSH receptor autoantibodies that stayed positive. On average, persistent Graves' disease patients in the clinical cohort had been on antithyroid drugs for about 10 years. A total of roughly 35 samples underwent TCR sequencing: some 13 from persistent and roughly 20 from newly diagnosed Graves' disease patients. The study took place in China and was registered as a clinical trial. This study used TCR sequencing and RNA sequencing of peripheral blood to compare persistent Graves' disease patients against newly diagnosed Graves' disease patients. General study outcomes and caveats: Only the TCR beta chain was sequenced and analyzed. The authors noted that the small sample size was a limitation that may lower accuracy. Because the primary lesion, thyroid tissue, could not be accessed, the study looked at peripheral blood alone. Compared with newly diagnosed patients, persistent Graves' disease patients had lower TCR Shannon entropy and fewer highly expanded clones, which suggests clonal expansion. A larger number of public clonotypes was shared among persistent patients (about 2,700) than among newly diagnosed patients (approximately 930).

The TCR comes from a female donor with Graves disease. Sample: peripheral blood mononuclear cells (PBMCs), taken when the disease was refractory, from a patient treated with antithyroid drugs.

The CDR3 reads as follows: CSAVSGRGLGNEQYF. Here is the DNA: TGCAGTGCAGTTAGCGGGAGAGGCCTTGGGAACGAGCAGTACTTC. The chain was built from TRBV20-1 and TRBJ2-7, and 9 junction bases match TRBD2. For CDR1 and CDR2, the germline V gene (reference sequence) lists DFQATT and SNEGSKA. V trim: 6 bases; J trim: 5 bases; unmatched bases: 14. From the cysteine through the phenylalanine, the CDR3 covers 15 amino acids. The sequence is cut down to CDR3 DNA, 45 bases in frame from base 1.